One and the same sample provided the 4 T cell receptor beta chains below, sequenced in a study of beta chain features in type 1 diabetes. Of the isolated RNA, all was reverse transcribed, and so the sequenced material was expressed TCRB transcripts. The method was immunoSEQ multiplex PCR; TCRdb's version includes in-frame clones alone and lacks a portion of them. This table has about 150,000 clones, about 8.5% appearing once. Sequencing was carried out using central memory CD4+ T cells from blood. These receptors all stem from a man younger than 35 in good health.

This clone was seen ten or more times. The V gene is TRBV7-3, the J gene TRBJ2-7, with 7 bases matching TRBD2. V dropped 2 bases and J dropped 5; count of bases not matched to a gene: 3. Germline V gene data show CDR1 as SGHTA and CDR2 as FQGTGA. The CDR3 sequence is 13 residues long. In nucleotides, the CDR3 is TGTGCCAGCAGCTTATCACTAGCGAACGAGCAGTACTTC. It specifies CASSLSLANEQYF. The full variable domain, rest sourced from reference TRBV7-3 and TRBJ2-7, is GAGVSQTPSNKVTEKGKYVELRCDPISGHTALYWYRQSLGQGPEFLIYFQGTGAADDSGLPNDRFFAVRPEGSVSTLKIQRTERGDSAVYLCASSLSLANEQYFGPGTRLTVT.

This clone appeared once. Other DNA variants within this sample encode the same CDR3. The V and J genes are TRBV4-1 and TRBJ1-1; D not certain. V lost 1 base and J lost 2, with 14 bases in between. This CDR3 has 16 amino acids. Germline V gene sequence: CDR1 MGHRA, CDR2 YSYEKL. The CDR3 coding sequence is TGCGCCAGCAGCCAAGGGGCCTTGAGAACCAACACTGAAGCTTTCTTT. Translated, it gives CASSQGALRTNTEAFF.

This chain links TRBV6-5 with TRBJ2-4, with D perhaps matching TRBD2 (6 bases). CDR3 length equals 16 residues. CDR1 and CDR2 (germline): MNHEY, SVGAGI. The ends were cut back, 4 bases at V and 9 bases at J, with 22 bases in the middle. This CDR3 is CASSFPYPGDLSIQYF. CDR3 nucleotide sequence: TGTGCCAGCAGTTTTCCGTACCCGGGAGACCTAAGCATTCAGTACTTC.

The chain is built from TRBV30 and TRBJ1-1; D gene ambiguous. The CDR3 totals 12 residues. The V gene's germline CDR1 is GTSNPN and CDR2 SVGIG (reference sequence). Trimming removed 0 bases at V and 4 bases at J, with 6 bases between. For the CDR3, the DNA is TGTGCCTGGAGTGTACAAAGCACTGAAGCTTTCTTT. This gives the protein CAWSVQSTEAFF.